The rows below give T cell receptor beta chains drawn from one sample of a study of blood T cell repertoires in COVID-19. The table came from immunoSEQ multiplex PCR; TCRdb's copy has only in-frame clones and leaves some out. The sample lists approximately 170,000 clones; 80% to 90% were seen once. What was sequenced was PBMCs or T cells enriched from blood (not recorded which). The receptors shown here come from a woman aged 50 to 60 who had recovered from COVID-19. Each CDR3 is given with its conserved first and last residue. The order of the fields is V gene, clone size, D gene, J gene, CDR3 protein, CDR3 DNA. The D gene is left open where the match is weak. Some rows have no size entry. The others give once, few or many, or a class for an expanded clone.

>TRBV12-5|NA|TRBD1|TRBJ1-5
CASGLYGQGARGKDQPQHF
TGTGCTAGTGGTCTTTATGGACAGGGGGCGCGGGGGAAGGATCAGCCCCAGCATTTT
>TRBV18|NA|NA|TRBJ2-7
CASSPPRPSYEQYF
TGTGCCAGCTCACCCCCTAGGCCTTCCTACGAGCAGTACTTC
>TRBV28|NA|TRBD1|TRBJ1-2
CASSLDRGYGYTF
TGTGCCAGCAGTTTAGACAGGGGCTATGGCTACACCTTC
>TRBV19|once|TRBD1|TRBJ2-3
CASSIGDRNTDTQYF
TGTGCCAGTAGTATAGGGGACAGGAACACAGATACGCAGTATTTT
>TRBV28|NA|NA|TRBJ1-5
CASSFPFRGYQPQHF
TGTGCCAGCAGTTTTCCCTTTAGGGGTTATCAGCCCCAGCATTTT
>TRBV14|NA|TRBD2|TRBJ2-7
CASSQDRGGAAYEQYF
TGTGCCAGCAGCCAAGATCGGGGAGGGGCAGCCTACGAGCAGTACTTC
>TRBV6-5|NA|NA|TRBJ2-5
CASSADSRETQYF
TGTGCCAGCAGCGCCGACAGTAGAGAGACCCAGTACTTC
>TRBV27|NA|NA|TRBJ2-1
CASSLYKKFEGNYNEQFF
TGTGCCAGCAGTTTATACAAGAAGTTCGAGGGAAACTACAATGAGCAGTTCTTC
>TRBV5-4|NA|TRBD1|TRBJ1-1
CASSGETSQGEAFF
TGTGCCAGCAGCGGGGAGACGTCACAGGGGGAAGCTTTCTTT
>TRBV2|NA|NA|TRBJ1-1
CASKGGVRAFF
TGTGCCAGCAAGGGAGGTGTGAGGGCTTTCTTT
>TRBV25-1|few|NA|TRBJ2-7
CASSATLGSTYEQYF
TGTGCCAGCAGTGCCACCCTGGGCAGTACCTACGAGCAGTACTTC
>TRBV4-1|NA|TRBD1|TRBJ1-1
CASSQFDRANTEAFF
TGCGCCAGCAGCCAATTTGACAGGGCGAACACTGAAGCTTTCTTT
>TRBV6-5|NA|NA|TRBJ1-3
CASRDRPSGNTIYF
TGTGCCAGCAGAGACAGGCCCTCTGGAAACACCATATATTTT
>TRBV5-1|once|NA|TRBJ1-1
CASSKKQNGGNPLLNTEAFF
TGCGCCAGCAGTAAGAAGCAGAACGGCGGCAACCCCCTATTGAACACTGAAGCTTTCTTT
>TRBV28|NA|NA|TRBJ1-6
CASSLPSKSSYNSPLHF
TGTGCCAGCAGTTTACCCTCTAAGAGCTCCTATAATTCACCCCTCCACTTT
>TRBV19|NA|TRBD1|TRBJ1-2
CASSRTGIANYGYTF
TGTGCCAGTAGTCGGACAGGCATTGCTAACTATGGCTACACCTTC
>TRBV11-2|NA|NA|TRBJ2-3
CASSLGGQGTQYF
TGTGCCAGCAGCTTAGGGGGGCAGGGGACGCAGTATTTT
>TRBV6-5|few|TRBD2|TRBJ2-7
CASSALKGLVHEQYF
TGTGCCAGCAGCGCACTGAAGGGACTAGTACACGAGCAGTACTTC
>TRBV18|NA|NA|TRBJ2-6
CASSPRQVVGSGANVLTF
TGTGCCAGCTCACCAAGACAGGTGGTGGGCTCTGGGGCCAACGTCCTGACTTTC
>TRBV2|NA|TRBD1|TRBJ1-1
CASSARDRGRTEAFF
TGTGCCAGCAGTGCTAGGGACAGGGGGAGGACTGAAGCTTTCTTT
>TRBV3-1/TRBV3-2|NA|NA|TRBJ2-1
CASSQWAAVANEQFF
TGTGCCAGCAGCCAATGGGCCGCCGTCGCCAATGAGCAGTTCTTC
>TRBV28|few|NA|TRBJ2-7
CASSLTGMGISYEQYF
TGTGCCAGCAGCTTGACCGGAATGGGCATCTCCTACGAGCAGTACTTC
>TRBV2|NA|NA|TRBJ2-5
CASGLRRETQYF
TGTGCCAGCGGGCTCCGTCGGGAGACCCAGTACTTC
>TRBV28|NA|NA|TRBJ2-7
CATTFWGHRIYEQYF
TGTGCCACCACATTTTGGGGACATAGGATCTACGAGCAGTACTTC
>TRBV3-1/TRBV3-2|NA|TRBD1|TRBJ1-2
CASSQVVGGTYGYTF
TGTGCCAGCAGCCAAGTCGTAGGGGGCACCTATGGCTACACCTTC
>TRBV3-1/TRBV3-2|NA|NA|TRBJ1-3
CASSHTFLSGNTIYF
TGTGCCAGCAGCCATACATTCCTCTCTGGAAACACCATATATTTT
>TRBV6-5|NA|TRBD1|TRBJ1-2
CASRGDRGNGYTF
TGTGCCAGCAGGGGGGACAGGGGAAACGGCTACACCTTC
>TRBV5-4|NA|TRBD1|TRBJ1-3
CASSVPGQGADTIYF
TGTGCCAGCAGCGTTCCGGGACAGGGGGCGGACACCATATATTTT
>TRBV2|NA|NA|TRBJ1-6
CASSVPGRSGEGHTNSPLHF
TGTGCCAGCAGTGTACCGGGCAGATCGGGCGAGGGACATACGAATTCACCCCTCCACTTT
>TRBV3-1/TRBV3-2|NA|NA|TRBJ1-2
CASSPGRVNGYTF
TGTGCCAGCAGCCCGGGAAGGGTTAATGGCTACACCTTC
>TRBV2|NA|NA|TRBJ1-5
CASTGGSPPIYSNQPQHF
TGTGCCAGCACTGGCGGGAGCCCGCCTATATATAGCAATCAGCCCCAGCATTTT
>TRBV6-6|NA|NA|TRBJ2-3
CASSQSTDTQYF
TGTGCCAGCAGCCAAAGCACAGATACGCAGTATTTT
>TRBV4-1|NA|TRBD1|TRBJ1-1
CASSQDNRGPEAFF
TGCGCCAGCAGCCAAGATAACAGGGGGCCTGAAGCTTTCTTT
>TRBV4-2|NA|TRBD1|TRBJ1-3
CASSRDRDSGNTIYF
TGTGCCAGCAGCCGCGACAGGGACTCTGGAAACACCATATATTTT
>TRBV7-8|few|NA|TRBJ2-7
CASSPLGGEQYF
TGTGCCAGCAGCCCTCTGGGGGGAGAGCAGTACTTC
>TRBV6-5|NA|NA|TRBJ1-4
CASRRDGQYGEKLFF
TGTGCCAGCAGACGAGACGGACAATACGGTGAAAAACTGTTTTTT
>TRBV11-3|NA|NA|TRBJ2-1
CASSLQGLGEQFF
TGTGCCAGCAGCTTACAGGGGTTAGGGGAGCAGTTCTTC
>TRBV19|NA|NA|TRBJ2-7
CASSIGQGYEQYF
TGTGCCAGTAGTATCGGGCAGGGATACGAGCAGTACTTC
>TRBV6-5|few|NA|TRBJ2-1
CASSSRLSKQQFF
TGTGCCAGCAGTAGTCGTCTTAGCAAGCAGCAGTTCTTC
>TRBV3-1/TRBV3-2|NA|TRBD1|TRBJ1-2
CASSLPGQGKNGYTF
TGTGCCAGCAGCCTACCGGGACAGGGAAAGAATGGCTACACCTTC